Listed here are 25 T cell receptor beta chains from one sample, sequenced in a study of cytomegalovirus exposure and HLA in healthy donors. With 60 Vbeta and 13 Jbeta primers, the PCR was carried out. Sequenced by immunoSEQ multiplex PCR; TCRdb stores in-frame clones only, minus some. The repertoire holds 150,000 or so clones, with approximately 80% as singletons. Sample: PBMCs. The receptors were gathered from a woman between 50 and 59 years old in good health and CMV-seropositive.

The rearrangement joins TRBV6-1 to TRBJ2-3, with D unclear. CDR3 length: 14 residues. V lost 5 bases to trimming and J lost 8 bases, with 17 bases between them. CDR1 is MNHNS, CDR2 SASEGT, per germline. The CDR3 is CASSLSLSGGTQYF. The CDR3 DNA reads as TGTGCCAGCAGTTTAAGCCTAAGTGGCGGTACGCAGTATTTT.

The chain combines TRBV29-1 with TRBJ1-1, with TRBD1 matching 7 bases. Trimming cost V 7 bases and J 4 bases; bases outside gene matches: 9. In germline, CDR1 is SQVTM, CDR2 ANQGSEA. The CDR3 has 13 residues. CDR3 region: CSGRQGFGTEAFF. CDR3 coding DNA: TGCAGCGGAAGACAGGGTTTTGGCACTGAAGCTTTCTTT.

The chain employs TRBV10-3 and TRBJ1-6; possible D gene TRBD1, 5 bases. V dropped 0 bases and J dropped 8 bases, with 14 bases sitting between them. This CDR3 spans 16 amino acids. Germline V gives CDR1 ENHRY, CDR2 SYGVKD. CDR3 bases: TGTGCCATCAGTGAGTCTTGGCAGGGCCTAGATTCACCCCTCCACTTT. Translating gives CAISESWQGLDSPLHF.

The V call is TRBV7-9, the J call TRBJ1-4; TRBD1 might be the D (6 bases). Germline CDR1 is SEHNR and CDR2 is FQNEAQ (reference sequence). Between the trimmed V and J ends, which lost 3 bases and 5 bases, there was a span of 13 bases. The CDR3 loop spans 15 amino acids. CDR3 in DNA: TGTGCCAGCAGCTTCGGCAGGGGCATGAATGAAAAACTGTTTTTT. The encoded protein is CASSFGRGMNEKLFF.

This clone was seen more than once but under ten times. The genes are TRBV5-1 and TRBJ1-3, with 8 bases aligning to TRBD1. There are 15 residues in the CDR3. The V and J ends lost 2 bases and 4 bases, in that order; junction bases with no gene match: 5. Germline V gives CDR1 SGHRS, CDR2 YFSETQ. CDR3 nucleotides: TGCGCCAGCAGCTTCGGACAGGGAAGCGGAAACACCATATATTTT. This gives the protein CASSFGQGSGNTIYF.

This clone was seen more than once but under ten times. The chain recombines TRBV5-8 with TRBJ1-1, with D uncertain. The CDR3 is 15 amino acids. In germline, CDR1 is SGHTS, CDR2 YDEGEE. Between the trimmed V and J ends, which lost 3 bases and 5 bases, there was a span of 17 bases. CDR3: CASSWEAGGRTEAFF. CDR3 DNA sequence: TGTGCCAGCAGCTGGGAGGCGGGAGGACGGACTGAAGCTTTCTTT.

This chain links TRBV7-3 with TRBJ2-7, with TRBD1 matching 9 bases. Looked up from germline, CDR1 is SGHTA and CDR2 is FQGTGA. V was pared by 2 bases and J by 2 bases, with 1 base of the junction left unmatched. The CDR3 has 14 residues. The chain's CDR3 is CASSLGTGPYEQYF. CDR3 sequence (DNA): TGTGCCAGCAGCTTAGGGACAGGGCCCTACGAGCAGTACTTC.

The genes are TRBV5-5 and TRBJ2-5, with 9 bases identical to TRBD2. Germline loops: CDR1 SGHKS, CDR2 YYEKEE (reference sequence). CDR3 size: 15 residues. The trim removed 2 bases at V and 5 bases at J, leaving 7 bases unmatched. The CDR3 is CASSLGGGAWETQYF. Here the CDR3 DNA reads TGTGCCAGCAGCTTAGGCGGGGGGGCCTGGGAGACCCAGTACTTC.

V usage is TRBV5-1 and J usage is TRBJ2-3, with 10 positions matching TRBD1. The CDR3 is made up of 16 amino acids. CDR1 is SGHRS and CDR2 is YFSETQ in the germline V gene. The V gene end was trimmed by 1 base and the J gene end by 1 base; junction bases not matched to a gene: 3. In nucleotides, the CDR3 is TGCGCCAGCAGCTTGTCCGGGACAGGGGGCACAGATACGCAGTATTTT. Protein sequence: CASSLSGTGGTDTQYF.

The chain is built from TRBV6-5 and TRBJ2-1; TRBD2 matches 9 bases. Germline CDR1 MNHEY, CDR2 SVGAGI. The CDR3 is 13 amino acids. Unmatched junction bases numbered 8, after V lost 7 bases and J lost 10 bases. The chain's CDR3 is CASTPGAGGEQFF. CDR3 coding DNA: TGTGCCAGCACCCCAGGCGCGGGGGGGGAGCAGTTCTTC.

The rearrangement uses TRBV7-2 and TRBJ2-3; 7 bases agree with TRBD1. The CDR3 sequence is 15 residues long. Losses at the gene ends were 5 bases for V and 0 bases for J; bases not matched to a gene: 5. Looked up from germline, CDR1 is SGHTA and CDR2 is FQGNSA. The CDR3 nucleotides are TGTGCCAGCAGCCGCGACAGGGCTAGCACAGATACGCAGTATTTT. It yields the protein CASSRDRASTDTQYF.

The gene calls are TRBV7-3 and TRBJ2-1; possibly TRBD1 for D (6 bases). With 5 bases removed from V and 3 bases from J, the gap between germline ends came to 17 bases. CDR3 length: 16 amino acids. Per germline, CDR1 SGHTA and CDR2 FQGTGA. CDR3 nucleotide sequence: TGTGCCAGCAGCCCGCACAACAGGGTGAGCTACAATGAGCAGTTCTTC. Its translation: CASSPHNRVSYNEQFF.

This chain joins TRBV7-2 and TRBJ2-4, with a tentative D call TRBD1 (7 bases). CDR1 and CDR2 from the germline V gene are SGHTA and FQGNSA. The CDR3 covers 15 residues. V shed 0 bases and J shed 9 bases, with 15 bases lying between them. CDR3 sequence (DNA): TGTGCCAGCAGCTTAGCCGGATCCCAGGGGGGCATTCAGTACTTC. Protein sequence: CASSLAGSQGGIQYF.

This chain uses TRBV25-1 with TRBJ2-7; the D gene is possibly TRBD1 (5 bases). The length of the CDR3 is 13 residues. Germline-derived CDR1 and CDR2 are MGHDK and SYGVNS. Deletions cut 7 bases from V and 3 bases from J, with 13 bases between. CDR3 region: CASTAGNFYEQYF. The CDR3 DNA is TGTGCCAGCACGGCAGGGAATTTCTACGAGCAGTACTTC.

The gene calls are TRBV5-4 and TRBJ2-1; D gene unclear. V lost 4 bases, J lost 5 bases, and 10 bases lay in between. The CDR3 totals 13 residues. Looked up from germline, CDR1 is SGHNT and CDR2 is YYREEE (reference sequence). CDR3 in amino acids: CASSLPLDNEQFF. The CDR3 DNA is TGTGCCAGCAGCCTGCCACTTGACAATGAGCAGTTCTTC.

The rearrangement uses TRBV5-1 and TRBJ1-3; tentatively, D is TRBD1 (6 bases). V was clipped by 4 bases and J by 3 bases, with 17 bases between them. Per the germline V gene, CDR1 is SGHRS and CDR2 is YFSETQ. The CDR3 runs 16 residues. The CDR3 DNA sequence: TGCGCCAGCAGCCCGAACAGGGCCCGGGGTGGAAACACCATATATTTT. Translation gives CASSPNRARGGNTIYF.

This chain joins TRBV10-3 and TRBJ1-1; 8 nucleotides line up with TRBD1. This CDR3 contains 14 residues. Germline-derived CDR1 and CDR2 are ENHRY and SYGVKD. With V trimmed by 7 bases and J by 3 bases, 7 bases remained unmatched. For the CDR3, the DNA is TGTGCCATCACCCCAGGGGGCGCCGACACTGAAGCTTTCTTT. It translates to CAITPGGADTEAFF.

The chain uses TRBV5-1 and TRBJ1-1, with no clear D. Per germline, CDR1 SGHRS and CDR2 YFSETQ. Trimming took off 0 bases at V and 2 bases at J, with 5 bases between the two ends. The CDR3 contains 13 residues. The CDR3 nucleotides are TGCGCCAGCAGCTTGGAGAGAAACACTGAAGCTTTCTTT. Translation: CASSLERNTEAFF.

The J gene is TRBJ1-1, the V gene TRBV21-1; TRBD1 is taken as the D call from the table, unchecked against the DNA. TRBV21-1 is a pseudogene segment. The CDR3 has 15 amino acids. The CDR3 spells CASSKAARRNTEAFF. The CDR3 DNA reads as TGTGCCAGCAGCAAAGCCGCCCGCAGGAACACTGAAGCTTTCTTT.

The rearrangement joins TRBV11-2 to TRBJ1-2; possible D gene TRBD1, 6 bases. This CDR3 contains 14 residues. Germline V gene data show CDR1 as SGHAT and CDR2 as FQNNGV. V was pared by 0 bases and J by 3 bases, with 8 bases between. The CDR3 is CASSLDRTDYGYTF. The CDR3 DNA reads TGTGCCAGCAGCTTAGATAGGACAGACTATGGCTACACCTTC.

This clone appeared a few times. This chain connects TRBV5-1 to TRBJ2-1, with 10 bases matching TRBD2. This CDR3 region has 16 residues. Losses at the gene ends were 3 bases for V and 4 bases for J; bases not matched to a gene: 7. Germline CDR1 reads SGHRS; CDR2 reads YFSETQ. Here the CDR3 reads CASSYASGSSYNEQFF. In nucleotides, the CDR3 is TGCGCCAGCAGCTACGCTAGCGGGAGCTCATACAATGAGCAGTTCTTC.

The V gene is TRBV6-6, the J gene TRBJ2-1; 8 nucleotides line up with TRBD2. This CDR3 contains 15 residues. The V segment lost 5 bases and the J segment 4 bases; nucleotides outside the gene matches: 7. Germline V gene sequence: CDR1 MNHNY, CDR2 SVGAGI (reference sequence). The CDR3 spells CASSTVPGGYNEQFF. The CDR3 DNA reads as TGTGCCAGCAGTACTGTACCGGGGGGGTACAATGAGCAGTTCTTC.

This clone turned up a few times. V gene TRBV5-1 combines with J gene TRBJ1-2, with unresolved D. The CDR3 spans 16 residues. The V and J ends lost 6 bases and 2 bases respectively, with 20 bases between them. CDR1 is SGHRS, CDR2 YFSETQ, per germline. The CDR3 reads CASNPGEGMSNYGYTF. The CDR3 DNA sequence: TGCGCCAGCAACCCCGGGGAGGGTATGTCGAACTATGGCTACACCTTC.

Comment on this clone: The junction departs from the called germline gene at one end, perhaps through a read error. CDR3 amino acids: CSSSHNFRVSPGELFF. CDR3 coding DNA: TGTTCCAGCAGCCATAACTTCAGGGTTTCCCCCGGGGAGCTGTTTTTT. V usage is TRBV7-9 and J usage is TRBJ2-2; D possibly corresponds to TRBD1 (5 bases). The CDR3 is made up of 16 amino acids. The V gene's germline CDR1 is SEHNR and CDR2 FQNEAQ (reference sequence). Full variable domain (rest looked up from reference TRBV7-9 and TRBJ2-2): DTGVSQNPRHKITKRGQNVTFRCDPISEHNRLYWYRQTLGQGPEFLTYFQNEAQLEKSRLLSDRFSAERPKGSFSTLEIQRTEQGDSAMYLCSSSHNFRVSPGELFFGEGSRLTVL.

The chain recombines TRBV11-1 with TRBJ2-1; D gene unclear. The CDR3 is made up of 16 amino acids. CDR1 and CDR2 from the germline V gene are SGHAT and FQDESV (reference sequence). V lost 1 base and J lost 6, with 16 bases in between. CDR3 coding DNA: TGTGCCAGCAGCTTAGAGTGGGCGACGGCCTCCAATGAGCAGTTCTTC. Protein product: CASSLEWATASNEQFF.